This T cell receptor (beta chain) was obtained from a study of blood T cell repertoires in COVID-19. Clinical histories supplied by participants themselves formed the basis of cohort assignment. Trimming removed 6 bases from V and 2 bases from J; junction bases left unmatched: 7. This CDR3 region has 14 residues. The germline V gene has CDR1 MNHEY and CDR2 SVGAGI. Repertoires were generated with immunoSEQ multiplex PCR, while TCRdb's copy carries only in-frame clones and drops some. The sample includes roughly 430,000 clones, roughly 88% of them seen just once. Sequencing used PBMCs or T cells enriched from blood (not recorded which). The genes are TRBV6-5 and TRBJ2-7; TRBD1 matches at 7 bases. The TCR sequence derives from a woman aged 18 to 35 who had been exposed to COVID-19. CDR3 coding DNA: TGTGCCAGCAGCGCCGACAGGGTCCCCTACGAGCAGTACTTC. Translated, it gives CASSADRVPYEQYF.